The present T cell receptor (beta chain) was sequenced within a study of glioma-infiltrating T cells after dendritic cell vaccination. TCRdb's copy holds only in-frame clones and misses some; the assay was immunoSEQ multiplex PCR. Altogether 85,000 to 100,000 clones are present, around 84% being singletons, with the ten largest covering about 8.5%. Time point denoted: after dendritic cell vaccination, including at tumor progression/relapse. V lost 4 bases to trimming and J lost 0 bases; unmatched junction nucleotides: 6. This CDR3 has 16 residues. The V gene's germline CDR1 is SEHNR and CDR2 FQNEAQ (reference sequence). A remark on this clone: Its antigen is undetermined.

Study-level results: Complete blood and tumor specimen sets were limited to few patients.

The rearrangement links TRBV7-9 to TRBJ2-7; 10 nucleotides align to TRBD1. The specimen comprised blood, sampled after dendritic cell vaccination. This clonotype was obtained from a human donor with glioblastoma. The CDR3 spells CASSSQGQGFSYEQYF. Written as DNA, the CDR3 is TGTGCCAGCAGCTCCCAGGGACAGGGGTTCTCCTACGAGCAGTACTTC.